These 22 T cell receptor beta chains were all obtained from the same sample, sequenced in a study of blood T cell repertoires in COVID-19. Some clones are missing from TCRdb's copy, which holds only in-frame ones; the method was immunoSEQ multiplex PCR. The profile shows around 250,000 clones, almost 85% of them singletons. Sequencing was done on a sample of PBMCs or T cells enriched from blood (not recorded which). The receptors derive from a woman aged 45-59 years with acute COVID-19.

The chain links TRBV19 to TRBJ1-6; D remains unclear. Trimming left V 5 bases short and J 6 bases short, with 14 bases between. The CDR3 extends over 15 amino acids. Germline CDR1 is LNHDA and CDR2 is SQIVND (reference sequence). Here the CDR3 DNA reads TGTGCCAGTAGTCCCCCACCACCTACTAATTCACCCCTCCACTTT. This encodes CASSPPPPTNSPLHF. The whole variable domain, remainder taken from reference TRBV19 and TRBJ1-6, is DGGITQSPKYLFRKEGQNVTLSCEQNLNHDAMYWYRQDPGQGLRLIYYSQIVNDFQKGDIAEGYSVSREKKESFPLTVTSAQKNPTAFYLCASSPPPPTNSPLHFGNGTRLTVT.

The rearrangement joins TRBV7-2 to TRBJ1-5, with 8 bases fitting TRBD1. V lost 1 base to trimming and J lost 6 bases; unmatched junction nucleotides: 5. This CDR3 is 15 amino acids long. CDR1 is SGHTA and CDR2 is FQGNSA in the germline V gene. The CDR3, as DNA: TGTGCCAGCAGCTTAGGGACAGGGTCGGGTCAGCCCCAGCATTTT. It specifies CASSLGTGSGQPQHF.

This clone was detected a few times. V usage is TRBV5-4 and J usage is TRBJ1-2; D is possibly TRBD1 (6 bases). CDR1 is SGHNT and CDR2 is YYREEE in the germline V gene (reference sequence). This CDR3 has 15 amino acids. Trimming removed 4 bases at V and 1 base at J, with 14 bases between. The CDR3 nucleotides read TGTGCCAGCAGCCATCGACAGGTTATTAACTATGGCTACACCTTC. Translation: CASSHRQVINYGYTF.

The chain's CDR3 is CASSVKGVTDTQYF. CDR3 sequence (DNA): TGTGCCAGCAGCGTAAAAGGGGTCACAGATACGCAGTATTTT. The chain carries TRBV9 and TRBJ2-3, with D perhaps matching TRBD1 (5 bases). Germline V gene lookup returns CDR1 SGDLS and CDR2 YYNGEE. This CDR3 is 14 amino acids long. Trimming pared 1 base from V and 2 bases from J, leaving 8 bases between.

The chain uses TRBV5-1 and TRBJ2-3, with 8 bases fitting TRBD2. Germline V gene data show CDR1 as SGHRS and CDR2 as YFSETQ. CDR3 size: 15 residues. V trimming: 2 bases; J trimming: 2 bases; junction bases outside the gene matches: 4. The CDR3, as DNA: TGCGCCAGCAGCTTATCAGCGGGGGACACAGATACGCAGTATTTT. As protein: CASSLSAGDTDTQYF.

The chain has TRBV27 and TRBJ2-3, with a possible D match to TRBD2 (5 bases). This CDR3 has 15 amino acids. The V and J ends lost 2 bases and 2 bases respectively, with 11 bases between them. CDR1 MNHEY and CDR2 SMNVEV come from the germline V gene (reference sequence). The DNA for the CDR3 is TGTGCCAGCAGTTTAGGGCGGGCGCTCACAGATACGCAGTATTTT. Its translation: CASSLGRALTDTQYF.

The rearrangement uses TRBV5-1 and TRBJ1-1; D perhaps matches TRBD1 (5 bases). V was cut by 5 bases and J by 5 bases, with 22 bases left in between. Germline lookup yields CDR1 SGHRS and CDR2 YFSETQ. The CDR3 is 16 amino acids. CDR3 residues: CASSLYPRVQGTEAFF. CDR3 nucleotide sequence: TGCGCCAGCAGTCTGTATCCCAGGGTTCAGGGAACTGAAGCTTTCTTT.

This chain uses TRBV7-2 with TRBJ2-7, with 7 nucleotides matching TRBD2. This CDR3 has 12 residues. Germline-derived CDR1 and CDR2 are SGHTA and FQGNSA. V was clipped by 6 bases and J by 6 bases; unmatched bases: 5. CDR3 coding DNA: TGTGCCAGCAGTAGACTAGCTGGCGAGCAGTACTTC. It codes for CASSRLAGEQYF. Based on the CDR3 plus reference TRBV7-2 and TRBJ2-7, the full variable domain is GAGVSQSPSNKVTEKGKDVELRCDPISGHTALYWYRQSLGQGLEFLIYFQGNSAPDKSGLPSDRFSAERTGGSVSTLTIQRTQQEDSAVYLCASSRLAGEQYFGPGTRLTVT.

The chain uses TRBV6-6 and TRBJ1-1; a possible D gene is TRBD1 (6 bases). The V gene's germline CDR1 is MNHNY and CDR2 SVGAGI (reference sequence). CDR3 length: 14 amino acids. Between the trimmed V and J ends, which lost 6 bases and 4 bases, there was a span of 15 bases. The CDR3 sequence: CASRLTGSVTEAFF. The CDR3 nucleotides are TGTGCCAGCAGGCTGACAGGCTCGGTCACTGAAGCTTTCTTT.

The rearrangement links TRBV4-1 to TRBJ1-1, with 8 bases that match TRBD1. CDR1 is MGHRA, CDR2 YSYEKL, per germline. The CDR3 contains 15 residues. The ends lost 1 base at V and 2 bases at J; junction bases unmatched: 3. CDR3 region: CASSQADRDNTEAFF. CDR3 DNA sequence: TGCGCCAGCAGCCAAGCGGACAGGGATAACACTGAAGCTTTCTTT.

This chain links TRBV6-5 with TRBJ1-3; TRBD1 might be the D (6 bases). The CDR3 covers 15 residues. CDR1 is MNHEY and CDR2 is SVGAGI in the germline V gene. V shed 8 bases and J shed 4 bases, with 18 bases lying between them. The CDR3 bases are TGTGCCAGCGCCGCTACACAGGGTGGGGGAAACACCATATATTTT. Encoded protein: CASAATQGGGNTIYF.

The chain links TRBV2 to TRBJ1-1, with 7 bases fitting TRBD1. V gave up 4 bases and J gave up 7 bases; unmatched junction bases: 3. The CDR3 has 12 amino acids. Germline assignment: CDR1 SNHLY and CDR2 FYNNEI. The chain's CDR3 is CASSGQGLEAFF. In DNA form, the CDR3 reads TGTGCCAGCAGTGGACAGGGACTTGAAGCTTTCTTT.

The chain carries TRBV9 and TRBJ1-2, with D possibly matching TRBD1 (5 bases). Trimming left V 0 bases short and J 5 bases short, with 17 bases between. Germline lookup yields CDR1 SGDLS and CDR2 YYNGEE. The CDR3 runs to 16 residues. DNA for the CDR3: TGTGCCAGCAGCGTAGAGGGACTGCAGGGTCGTTATGGCTACACCTTC. Amino acids: CASSVEGLQGRYGYTF.

The chain is built from TRBV2 and TRBJ2-7; TRBD2 might be the D (6 bases). This CDR3 has 12 residues. From germline, CDR1 is SNHLY and CDR2 FYNNEI. V was trimmed by 7 bases and J by 5 bases, leaving 12 bases between them. CDR3 DNA sequence: TGTGCCAGCAAAGGAGGGGTCCACGAGCAGTACTTC. This translates into CASKGGVHEQYF.

The CDR3 region has the DNA TGTGCCAGCAGTTTGAGACTAGCGGGGGGGCTACTATTCTTC. It codes for CASSLRLAGGLLFF. The V call is TRBV28, the J call TRBJ2-1; 14 bases line up with TRBD2. CDR1 and CDR2 (germline): MDHEN, SYDVKM. V was pared by 3 bases and J by 16 bases, with 8 bases of the junction left unmatched. The CDR3 totals 14 residues.

The chain is built from TRBV6-1 and TRBJ2-7; 8 bases align to TRBD2. This CDR3 contains 15 residues. V lost 2 bases, J lost 1 base, and 4 bases stayed unmatched. Germline CDR1 MNHNS, CDR2 SASEGT. The CDR3 here is CASSEQSGGSYEQYF. In DNA form, the CDR3 reads TGTGCCAGCAGTGAACAGAGCGGGGGATCCTACGAGCAGTACTTC.

This clone appeared a single time. V is TRBV10-2 and J is TRBJ1-6; D is uncertain. The CDR3 covers 15 residues. CDR1 and CDR2 (germline): WSHSY, SAAADI. V was shortened by 2 bases and J by 7 bases, with 12 bases between the two germline ends. CDR3 bases: TGCGCCAGCAGTGAGGGCGGGGATCGGAATTCACCCCTCCACTTT. Amino acids: CASSEGGDRNSPLHF.

The chain uses TRBV30 and TRBJ2-1; 8 nucleotides line up with TRBD1. CDR1 GTSNPN and CDR2 SVGIG come from the germline V gene (reference sequence). V was pared by 3 bases and J by 4 bases, with 11 bases of the junction left unmatched. This CDR3 comprises 16 residues. The CDR3 sequence is CAWRRHQGAFYNEQFF. DNA for the CDR3: TGTGCCTGGAGGAGACATCAGGGGGCGTTTTACAATGAGCAGTTCTTC.

The chain couples TRBV30 to TRBJ2-7; no reliable D call. Germline CDR1 reads GTSNPN; CDR2 reads SVGIG (reference sequence). This CDR3 comprises 11 residues. Trimming stripped 1 base from V and 3 bases from J, with 4 bases between. This CDR3 is CAWSDLYEQYF. The CDR3 bases are TGTGCCTGGAGTGATCTCTACGAGCAGTACTTC.

The chain links TRBV4-1 to TRBJ2-5; 7 nucleotides align to TRBD1. Unmatched junction bases numbered 4, after V lost 4 bases and J lost 5 bases. This CDR3 contains 13 residues. Germline lookup yields CDR1 MGHRA and CDR2 YSYEKL. The CDR3 DNA sequence: TGCGCCAGCAGCCCAATACAGGGGGAGACCCAGTACTTC. Protein sequence: CASSPIQGETQYF.

The chain recombines TRBV12-3 or TRBV12-4 with TRBJ2-7; tentatively, D is TRBD2 (6 bases). V gave up 7 bases and J gave up 3 bases, with 13 bases separating them. The CDR3 covers 13 residues. DNA of the CDR3: TGTGCCAGCACTTACGGCGGGGTCTACGAGCAGTACTTC. It specifies CASTYGGVYEQYF.

This clone was counted a few times. The chain is built from TRBV6-5 and TRBJ2-7; 8 positions match TRBD1. The germline V gene has CDR1 MNHEY and CDR2 SVGAGI. After removal of 0 bases from V and 4 bases from J, the junction contained 5 bases not matched to a gene. The CDR3 totals 15 residues. The CDR3 sequence: CASSYSQGERYEQYF. The CDR3 nucleotides read TGTGCCAGCAGTTACTCACAGGGGGAAAGGTACGAGCAGTACTTC.